In this sample, the clone carrying this T cell receptor beta chain turned up once. Source study methods: For nucleated cells, counts were estimated from reference gene primer amplification. The protocol was immunoSEQ multiplex PCR, while the TCRdb copy is restricted to in-frame clones and leaves out a portion. Clone size and V and J calls were adopted from that table, with D and trimming inferred from the DNA. This table holds roughly 240,000 clones, around nine tenths found once. This entry is derived from a study of blood T cell repertoires in COVID-19. Study details: Samples taken during acute and convalescent COVID-19 were collected in the United States, Italy and Spain. The analysed material was cDNA or gDNA that came from T cells, B-cell-depleted T cells, or PBMCs.

CDR3 size: 11 residues. Trimming removed 3 bases from V and 6 bases from J, with 4 bases in between. Per germline, CDR1 SGHTA and CDR2 FQGNSA. This clonotype was obtained from a woman aged 55-70 years who had recovered from COVID-19. The specimen was peripheral blood. V is TRBV7-2 and J is TRBJ2-3; D is undetermined. The CDR3 DNA follows: TGTGCCAGCAGCTTGAGGGATACGCAGTATTTT. The encoded protein is CASSLRDTQYF.